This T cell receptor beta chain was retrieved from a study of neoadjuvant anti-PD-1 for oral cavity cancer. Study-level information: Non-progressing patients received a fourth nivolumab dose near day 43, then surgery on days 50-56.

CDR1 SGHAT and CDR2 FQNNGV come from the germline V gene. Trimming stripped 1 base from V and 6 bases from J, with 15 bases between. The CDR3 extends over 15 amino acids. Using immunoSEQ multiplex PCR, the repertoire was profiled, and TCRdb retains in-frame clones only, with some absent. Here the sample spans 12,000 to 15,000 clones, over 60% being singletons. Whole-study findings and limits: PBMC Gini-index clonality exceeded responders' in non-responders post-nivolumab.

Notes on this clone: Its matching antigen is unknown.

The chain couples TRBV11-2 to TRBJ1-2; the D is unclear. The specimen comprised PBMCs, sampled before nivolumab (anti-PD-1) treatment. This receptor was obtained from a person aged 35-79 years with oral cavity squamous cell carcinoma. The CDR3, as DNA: TGTGCCAGCAGCTTAGTCAGCGGCAGTTGGGATGGCTACACCTTC. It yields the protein CASSLVSGSWDGYTF.